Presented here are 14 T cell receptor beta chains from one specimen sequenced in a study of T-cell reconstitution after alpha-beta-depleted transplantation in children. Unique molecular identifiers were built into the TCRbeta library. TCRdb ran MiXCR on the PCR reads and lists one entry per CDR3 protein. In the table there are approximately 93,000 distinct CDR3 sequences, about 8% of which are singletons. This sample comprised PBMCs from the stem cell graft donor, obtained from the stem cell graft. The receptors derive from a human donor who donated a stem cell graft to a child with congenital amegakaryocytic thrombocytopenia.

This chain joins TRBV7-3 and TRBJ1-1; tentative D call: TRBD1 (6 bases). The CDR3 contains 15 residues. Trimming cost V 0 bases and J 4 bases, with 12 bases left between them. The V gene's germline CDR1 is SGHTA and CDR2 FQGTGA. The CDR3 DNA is TGTGCCAGCAGCTTAACACCAGGGGTGAGCACTGAAGCTTTCTTT. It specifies CASSLTPGVSTEAFF.

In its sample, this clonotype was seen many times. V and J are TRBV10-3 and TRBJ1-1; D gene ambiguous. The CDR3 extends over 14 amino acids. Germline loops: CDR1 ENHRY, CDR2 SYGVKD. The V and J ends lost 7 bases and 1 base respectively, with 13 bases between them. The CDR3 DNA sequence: TGTGCCATCAAGAGGGAGATCGCGAACACTGAAGCTTTCTTT. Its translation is CAIKREIANTEAFF.

CDR3 bases: TGCGCCAGCAGCCAAGGTACTAGCGGCACCTCCTACAATGAGCAGTTCTTC. This sequence encodes CASSQGTSGTSYNEQFF. The chain employs TRBV4-1 and TRBJ2-1; TRBD2 agrees at 8 bases. The CDR3 totals 17 residues. V lost 1 base and J lost 0; bases outside the gene matches: 5. From germline, CDR1 is MGHRA and CDR2 YSYEKL.

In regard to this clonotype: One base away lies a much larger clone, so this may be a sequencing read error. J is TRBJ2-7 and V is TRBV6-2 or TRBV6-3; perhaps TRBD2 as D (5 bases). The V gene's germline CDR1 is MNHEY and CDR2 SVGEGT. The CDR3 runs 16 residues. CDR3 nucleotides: TGTGCCAGCAGTGACCATAGAGCGGATCGAGCCTACGACCAGTACTTC. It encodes CASSDHRADRAYDQYF.

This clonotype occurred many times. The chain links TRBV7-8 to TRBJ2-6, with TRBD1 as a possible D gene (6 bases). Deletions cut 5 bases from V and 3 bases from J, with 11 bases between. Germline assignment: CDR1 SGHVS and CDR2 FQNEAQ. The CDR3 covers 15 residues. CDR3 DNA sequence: TGTGCCAGCAGCATCGAGGGGGTTGGGGCCAACGTCCTGACTTTC. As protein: CASSIEGVGANVLTF.

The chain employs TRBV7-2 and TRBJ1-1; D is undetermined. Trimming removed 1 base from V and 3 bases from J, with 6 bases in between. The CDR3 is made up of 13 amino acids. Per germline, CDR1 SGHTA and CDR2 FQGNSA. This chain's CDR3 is CASSLGTYTEAFF. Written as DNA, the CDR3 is TGTGCCAGCAGCTTAGGGACCTACACTGAAGCTTTCTTT.

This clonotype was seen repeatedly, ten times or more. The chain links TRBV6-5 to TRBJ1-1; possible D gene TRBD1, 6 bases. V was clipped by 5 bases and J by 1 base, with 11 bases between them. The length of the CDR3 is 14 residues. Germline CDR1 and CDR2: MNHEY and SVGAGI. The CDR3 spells CASSRDIENTEAFF. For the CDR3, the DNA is TGTGCCAGCAGTCGGGACATAGAGAACACTGAAGCTTTCTTT.

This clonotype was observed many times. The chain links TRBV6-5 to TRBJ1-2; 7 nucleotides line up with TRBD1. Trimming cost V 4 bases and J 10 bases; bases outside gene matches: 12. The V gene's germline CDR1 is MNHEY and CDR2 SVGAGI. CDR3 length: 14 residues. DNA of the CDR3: TGTGCCAGCAGTTTATCGACAGGGTCTGGAGCCTACACCTTC. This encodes CASSLSTGSGAYTF.

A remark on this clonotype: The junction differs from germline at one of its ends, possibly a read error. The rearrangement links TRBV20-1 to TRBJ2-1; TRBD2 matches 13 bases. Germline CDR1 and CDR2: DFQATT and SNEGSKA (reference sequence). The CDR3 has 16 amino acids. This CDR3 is CSARGGLAGEYNDQFF. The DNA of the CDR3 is TGCAGTGCTAGAGGAGGACTAGCGGGGGAGTACAATGACCAGTTCTTC.

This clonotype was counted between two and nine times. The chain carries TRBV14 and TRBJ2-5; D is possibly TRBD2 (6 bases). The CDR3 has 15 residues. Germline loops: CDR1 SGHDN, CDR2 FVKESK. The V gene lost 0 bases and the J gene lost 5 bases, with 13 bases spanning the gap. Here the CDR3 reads CASSQEPGVWETQYF. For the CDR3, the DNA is TGTGCCAGCAGCCAAGAGCCGGGAGTGTGGGAGACCCAGTACTTC.

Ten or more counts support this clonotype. DNA of the CDR3: TGTGCCTGGAGTGCGGGACAGGGGAATCAGCCCCAGCATTTT. The encoded protein is CAWSAGQGNQPQHF. V and J are TRBV30 and TRBJ1-5, with 10 bases that match TRBD1. Germline lookup yields CDR1 GTSNPN and CDR2 SVGIG (reference sequence). V shed 1 base, J shed 4 bases, and the junction held 1 base outside the gene matches. This CDR3 has 14 residues.

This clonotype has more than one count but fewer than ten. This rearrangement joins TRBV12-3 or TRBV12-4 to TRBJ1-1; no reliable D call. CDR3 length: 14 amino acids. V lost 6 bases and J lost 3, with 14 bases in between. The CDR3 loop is CASRTGVVYTEAFF. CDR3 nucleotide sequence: TGTGCCAGCAGAACCGGGGTTGTTTACACTGAAGCTTTCTTT.

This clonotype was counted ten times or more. CDR3 in amino acids: CASSLEAGDYEQYF. CDR3 in DNA: TGTGCCAGCAGCTTAGAGGCAGGGGACTACGAGCAGTACTTC. The chain links TRBV7-9 to TRBJ2-7; TRBD1 might be the D (6 bases). Germline assignment: CDR1 SEHNR and CDR2 FQNEAQ (reference sequence). V was clipped by 1 base and J by 3 bases, with 10 bases between them. The CDR3 covers 14 residues.

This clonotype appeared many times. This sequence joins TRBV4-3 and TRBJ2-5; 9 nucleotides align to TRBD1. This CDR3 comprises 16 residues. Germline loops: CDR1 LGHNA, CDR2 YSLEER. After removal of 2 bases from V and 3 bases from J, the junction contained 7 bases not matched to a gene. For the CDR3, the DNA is TGCGCCAGCAGCCAAATAGGACAGGGGTTTGAAGAGACCCAGTACTTC. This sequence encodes CASSQIGQGFEETQYF.